This TCR beta chain was retrieved from a study of T cells in Graves' hyperthyroidism and ophthalmopathy (dated by TCRdb to 2018 to 2020). Study-wide context: Peripheral blood was collected at initial diagnosis, before any treatment. To identify TCR V-J signatures that set the groups apart, the researchers used a discovery cohort of about a hundred patients, made up of around 42 with Graves' ophthalmopathy and about 55 with stable Graves' hyperthyroidism. An independent validation cohort of around 19 hyperthyroidism patients and 17 patients who later progressed to ophthalmopathy tested prospective prediction of ophthalmopathy. The roughly 100 discovery patients were randomly divided into training and test sets at a 7:3 ratio. The study also compared thyroid tissue and blood T-cell repertoires from five or six Graves' hyperthyroidism patients. After sampling, hyperthyroidism patients received methimazole starting at 30 mg daily, and ophthalmopathy patients received high-dose intravenous methylprednisolone. The paper reports TCR Vbeta CDR3 sequencing of roughly 140 peripheral blood samples: approximately 41 ophthalmopathy, under 80 hyperthyroidism and approximately 17 progressor patients. Broader findings and caveats from the paper: Most expanded thyroid clonotypes (frequency above 0.001) were also detected in blood, a finding suggesting that blood repertoires may reflect thyroid immune responses. During validation, the model predicted progression to ophthalmopathy a median of approximately six months ahead of onset, with around 65% sensitivity and 72% to 85% specificity. A model built on a 13 V-J signature distinguished ophthalmopathy from stable hyperthyroidism, reaching approximately 89% sensitivity and 81% to 83% specificity in cross-validation and 80%/75% in testing. No statistical method was used to set the sample size in advance, and investigators knew the group allocation.

The TCR beta CDR3 regions were amplified from RNA transcripts. The first round of RT-PCR for the TCR CDR3 was performed with the HTBI primer set and the Qiagen OneStep RT-PCR kit. Libraries were constructed in a second round of multiplex PCR, after which size selection and purification were performed. Libraries were sequenced paired-end with 100 bp reads on an Illumina HiSeq2000. The study's own analysis went as follows. SOAPnuke was used to process the raw data, removing reads that contained adapters or uncalled bases, had a mean Phred below 15, or lacked an exact match to the constant primer or identifier. High-quality paired reads were merged with COPE v1.2.5, and unique nucleotide sequences were defined as clonotypes. MiTCR v1.1 was used to align the clonotypes against IMGT TRBV, TRBD and TRBJ reference segments. Analysis was restricted to V-J combinations with a frequency above 0.0001, which covered roughly 99% of repertoires. The TCS score was defined as F50 (clonal expansion) divided by E x V (chaos), with BLOSUM62-based TCRdist calculated between CDR3 peptides within each V-J. Welch's t-statistics and random forest reduced roughly 540 V-J features to under 15, which were used in a naive Bayes classifier (R e1071). TCRdb took the public reads, trimmed them with fastp at Q25, ran MiXCR for clone calling and kept in-frame beta chains. CDR3 protein sequences are deduplicated, and each keeps its most common genes and DNA. TCRdb's processing, not the study's, gives the V and J calls here. This sample has around 350,000 distinct CDR3 sequences in its table, and under 20% of those were observed once. The biggest ten clones account for about 3.7% of the sample.

The table lists this clonotype with many counts. The antigen this receptor binds is unknown. No qualities accompany the bases; no much larger clone lies one base away. Stable Graves' hyperthyroidism was defined as the absence of progression to ophthalmopathy over 18 months of follow-up. The hyperthyroidism patients were between 18 and 65 years old and newly diagnosed, with a disease duration of less than 2 months. Exclusion was applied to patients with uncontrolled infections, other autoimmune diseases, pregnancy or lactation. Diagnoses were based on clinical symptoms, serum thyroxine and TRAb, thyroid ultrasound and orbital computed tomography. PBMCs were isolated from about 10 ml of fresh peripheral blood by Ficoll-Paque density gradient centrifugation. Total RNA was extracted with Trizol reagent, and quality was checked on an Agilent 2100 Bioanalyzer. At the junction V is shortened by 3 bases and J by 1 base, with 6 bases in between. The CDR3 holds 12 amino acids from the cysteine to the phenylalanine. Only the CDR3 DNA stays, 36 bases, in frame from base 1. According to the germline V gene (reference sequence), CDR1 reads GTSNPN and CDR2 reads SVGIG.

The sample was blood. The chain joins TRBV30 to TRBJ1-1; no D gene is confidently identified. The sequence was obtained from a woman under 30 with Graves' hyperthyroidism. The CDR3 protein: CAWRRQNTEAFF. The sequence in DNA is TGTGCCTGGAGGCGGCAGAACACTGAAGCTTTCTTT.